This TCR beta chain was retrieved from a study of blood T cell repertoires in COVID-19. Study-wide background: Samples came from the United States, Italy and Spain, spanning acute and convalescent COVID-19.

Some clones are missing from TCRdb's copy, which holds only in-frame ones; the method was immunoSEQ multiplex PCR. The profile shows 150,000 to 200,000 clones, around 83% of them singletons. Individuals aged about 18 to 100 years were recruited from 24 US areas. Cohort 3 donors counted as recovered after two negative PCRs, clearance, or resolved symptoms. The origin of this receptor is a man aged 50-60 years who had recovered from COVID-19. Material: PBMCs or T cells enriched from blood (not recorded which).

CDR3 bases: TGTGCCAGCAGACACCGACGAGGAAGGAACACTGAAGCTTTCTTT. Protein sequence: CASRHRRGRNTEAFF. The genes are TRBV6-5 and TRBJ1-1; D remains ambiguous. Germline CDR1 is MNHEY and CDR2 is SVGAGI. The CDR3 runs 15 residues. V was cut by 6 bases and J by 1 base, with 15 bases left in between.